This T cell receptor beta chain was captured by sequencing in a study of blood T cell repertoires in COVID-19. Original methodology: Counts of nucleated cells, estimated from reference gene primer amplification, were obtained. Assay used: immunoSEQ multiplex PCR; TCRdb lists only in-frame clones, some missing. The DNA gave D and trimming, while V, J and clone size come from that table. The sample carries roughly 150,000 clones, around 80% recorded once. On this clone itself: Other DNA sequences in the sample encode the same CDR3.

This receptor was obtained from a woman aged 70-85 years who had recovered from COVID-19. Sequencing used peripheral blood.

The CDR3 region has the DNA TGTGCCAGCAGCCCCCCCGGACTAGCGGGCTACAATGAGCAGTTCTTC. Amino acid sequence: CASSPPGLAGYNEQFF. The chain links TRBV7-9 to TRBJ2-1; 11 bases agree with TRBD2. The CDR3 sequence is 16 residues long. CDR1 and CDR2 from the germline V gene are SEHNR and FQNEAQ (reference sequence). J gave up 3 bases and V 5 bases, and 6 bases lay outside the gene matches.